Here is one T cell receptor beta chain with its context. The antigen is not known. Run at survey level, the immunoSEQ assay was version v3.0. This table comes from immunoSEQ multiplex PCR, and its TCRdb copy is limited to in-frame clones, with some not included. The sample lists fewer than 30,000 clones; approximately 83% were seen once. This sample is drawn from a study of long-term antiretroviral therapy in people with HIV. Study-level results: Repertoire composition at all time points was dominated by clones that had expanded before ART.

Per germline, CDR1 GTSNPN and CDR2 SVGIG (reference sequence). V lost 5 bases to trimming and J lost 6 bases; unmatched junction nucleotides: 2. The CDR3 length is 12 residues. This chain uses TRBV30 with TRBJ2-3, with 10 bases fitting TRBD2. The receptor was derived from a man in his thirties or forties with HIV. Sample: unsorted PBMCs, taken 2.8 years after starting antiretroviral therapy. CDR3 residues: CAWGTSADTQYF. DNA of the CDR3: TGTGCCTGGGGGACTAGCGCTGATACGCAGTATTTT.